This TCR beta chain was sequenced for a study of T cells after yellow fever vaccination. As TCR cDNA was made by 5'RACE template switching, a universal primer site and UMIs were added. Each CDR3 protein is one row after TCRdb ran MiXCR on the 5' RACE reads. The sample records 300,000 or so distinct CDR3 sequences, approximately 10% being singletons. The CDR3 runs 17 residues. V was trimmed by 5 bases and J by 1 base, leaving 18 bases between them. Looked up from germline, CDR1 is MNHEY and CDR2 is SVGEGT. This clonotype occurred a few times. The antigen remains undetermined. Study-wide findings and caveats: Primary-vaccination clones mostly resurfaced post-booster (under 98% CD4, roughly 90% CD8).

This specimen was CD4+ T cells sorted from PBMCs, taken 5 days after the yellow fever booster vaccination. The sequence came from a man aged 18-30 years who received the YFV17D yellow fever vaccine. The chain is built from TRBV6-2 or TRBV6-3 and TRBJ2-4, with D tentatively TRBD1 (5 bases). For the CDR3, the DNA is TGTGCCAGCAGTAGAGACAGTGATCGACTGGCCAAAAACATTCAGTACTTC. It is translated as CASSRDSDRLAKNIQYF.